Here is one T cell receptor (beta chain) with its context. CDR1 and CDR2 from the germline V gene are SGHRS and YFSETQ. This CDR3 has 15 amino acids. Trimming stripped 3 bases from V and 2 bases from J, with 14 bases between. The entry originates in a study of blood T cell repertoires in COVID-19. Libraries were prepared by immunoSEQ multiplex PCR; TCRdb keeps only in-frame clonotypes and omits some of them. The sample lists about 95,000 clones; approximately 80% were seen once. The rearrangement joins TRBV5-1 to TRBJ2-5, with D perhaps matching TRBD1 (6 bases). The receptor comes from a human donor in a cohort sampled during active COVID-19. The sample consisted of peripheral blood. CDR3 protein: CASSWGHPTQETQYF. CDR3 nucleotide sequence: TGCGCCAGCAGCTGGGGACATCCCACACAAGAGACCCAGTACTTC. Full variable domain (missing parts from reference TRBV5-1 and TRBJ2-5): KAGVTQTPRYLIKTRGQQVTLSCSPISGHRSVSWYQQTPGQGLQFLFEYFSETQRNKGNFPGRFSGRQFSNSRSEMNVSTLELGDSALYLCASSWGHPTQETQYFGPGTRLLVL.